The 30 T cell receptor beta chains reported below all come from one sample, sequenced in a study of blood T cell repertoires in COVID-19. The repertoire was sequenced with immunoSEQ multiplex PCR; TCRdb's copy has only in-frame clones and lacks some. Here the sample spans around 280,000 clones, 90% being singletons. Sequenced sample: PBMCs or T cells enriched from blood (not recorded which). The receptors shown here come from a woman in her late teens or twenties with acute COVID-19.

The chain couples TRBV27 to TRBJ1-2; 8 nucleotides align to TRBD1. Germline CDR1 is MNHEY and CDR2 is SMNVEV (reference sequence). The CDR3 is 13 amino acids. The junction had 6 bases not matched to a gene; V was cut back by 5 bases and J by 7 bases. For the CDR3, the DNA is TGTGCCAGCAGTATACGGACAGGGACTGGCTACACCTTC. It encodes CASSIRTGTGYTF.

The chain recombines TRBV29-1 with TRBJ2-1; D is possibly TRBD1 (5 bases). Germline V lookup: CDR1 SQVTM, CDR2 ANQGSEA. This CDR3 comprises 11 residues. Trimming removed 5 bases at V and 10 bases at J, with 12 bases between. The CDR3 sequence: CSVRGGGEQFF. The DNA of the CDR3 is TGCAGCGTTAGGGGCGGTGGAGAGCAGTTCTTC.

The chain uses TRBV11-3 and TRBJ2-1; the match to TRBD1 covers 9 bases. Germline trimming cut 5 bases from V and 8 bases from J; bases unmatched to any gene: 13. The germline V gene has CDR1 SGHNT and CDR2 YENEEA. The CDR3 is 16 residues long. CDR3 nucleotides: TGTGCCAGCAGCGCAAGGGACAGGGAGGGACTGCATGAGCAGTTCTTC. The encoded protein is CASSARDREGLHEQFF.

The chain has TRBV11-2 and TRBJ2-3; D gene ambiguous. The germline gives CDR1 SGHAT, CDR2 FQNNGV. V was pared by 5 bases and J by 6 bases, with 18 bases between. This CDR3 is 15 amino acids long. DNA for the CDR3: TGTGCCAGCAGCCTACCCCCACTGACGGAGGATACGCAGTATTTT. Its protein is CASSLPPLTEDTQYF.

The chain links TRBV11-2 to TRBJ2-3; D remains unclear. The ends were cut back, 6 bases at V and 1 base at J, with 14 bases in the middle. The CDR3 consists of 15 residues. Germline loops: CDR1 SGHAT, CDR2 FQNNGV. This CDR3 is CASRSAGARTDTQYF. CDR3 nucleotide sequence: TGTGCCAGCAGATCCGCTGGAGCGCGCACAGATACGCAGTATTTT.

The CDR3 region has the DNA TGTGCCAGTAGTACTCGATCGACAGGGGCAGAGACCCAGTACTTC. It codes for CASSTRSTGAETQYF. The chain combines TRBV19 with TRBJ2-5, with 8 bases aligning to TRBD1. From germline, CDR1 is LNHDA and CDR2 SQIVND (reference sequence). V was pared by 4 bases and J by 4 bases, with 8 bases of the junction left unmatched. The CDR3 runs 15 residues.

The rearrangement links TRBV7-3 to TRBJ2-6; D is possibly TRBD2 (6 bases). V gave up 1 base and J gave up 2 bases, with 9 bases separating them. The CDR3 extends over 16 amino acids. Germline V gives CDR1 SGHTA, CDR2 FQGTGA. CDR3 nucleotide sequence: TGTGCCAGCAGCTTAATGGGGGGACCTGGGGCCAACGTCCTGACTTTC. Amino acids: CASSLMGGPGANVLTF. Variable domain in full (rest from reference TRBV7-3 and TRBJ2-6): GAGVSQTPSNKVTEKGKYVELRCDPISGHTALYWYRQSLGQGPEFLIYFQGTGAADDSGLPNDRFFAVRPEGSVSTLKIQRTERGDSAVYLCASSLMGGPGANVLTFGAGSRLTVL.

The CDR3 coding sequence is TGTGCCAGCAGCCGTGACAGTAGGGAGTACTTC. It translates to CASSRDSREYF. V gene TRBV5-4 combines with J gene TRBJ2-7; perhaps TRBD1 as D (5 bases). CDR3 length: 11 residues. The germline gives CDR1 SGHNT, CDR2 YYREEE (reference sequence). V lost 4 bases to trimming and J lost 11 bases, with 13 bases between them. Together with reference TRBV5-4 and TRBJ2-7, the CDR3 gives the full variable domain: ETGVTQSPTHLIKTRGQQVTLRCSSQSGHNTVSWYQQALGQGPQFIFQYYREEENGRGNFPPRFSGLQFPNYSSELNVNALELDDSALYLCASSRDSREYFGPGTRLTVT.

The CDR3 nucleotides are TGTGCCAGCAGCATCCTCGCGGACTCTAGCGCCTACGAGCAGTACTTC. It yields the protein CASSILADSSAYEQYF. This sequence joins TRBV9 and TRBJ2-7; the D gene is possibly TRBD2 (6 bases). The CDR3 spans 16 residues. Germline V gene data show CDR1 as SGDLS and CDR2 as YYNGEE. The V end was cut by 4 bases, the J end by 2 bases, with 19 bases between. The entire variable domain, with the rest obtained from reference TRBV9 and TRBJ2-7, is as follows: DSGVTQTPKHLITATGQRVTLRCSPRSGDLSVYWYQQSLDQGLQFLIQYYNGEERAKGNILERFSAQQFPDLHSELNLSSLELGDSALYFCASSILADSSAYEQYFGPGTRLTVT.

Remarks on this clone: Other nucleotide sequences from this sample produce the same CDR3. This chain connects TRBV4-3 to TRBJ2-1; 7 bases fit TRBD1. With 4 bases clipped from V and 2 bases from J, the junction kept 5 bases outside the gene matches. The CDR3 covers 15 residues. Looked up from germline, CDR1 is LGHNA and CDR2 is YSLEER. CDR3 protein: CASSPGTATYNEQFF. The CDR3 bases are TGCGCCAGCAGCCCCGGGACAGCAACCTACAATGAGCAGTTCTTC.

The V and J genes are TRBV18 and TRBJ1-1, with D tentatively TRBD1 (5 bases). V was cut by 2 bases and J by 5 bases, with 9 bases left in between. This CDR3 region has 13 residues. Germline values: CDR1 KGHSH, CDR2 LQKENI. The CDR3 DNA sequence: TGTGCCAGCTCACCAACGGGGGGTACTGAAGCTTTCTTT. It codes for CASSPTGGTEAFF.

The chain joins TRBV29-1 to TRBJ2-1, with D possibly being TRBD1 (6 bases). Germline V CDR1 and CDR2: SQVTM, ANQGSEA. Trimming took 4 bases from V and 10 from J, leaving 20 bases between them. This CDR3 spans 14 amino acids. The CDR3 loop reads CSVVFGGRGREQFF. CDR3 sequence (DNA): TGCAGCGTTGTATTTGGGGGCAGGGGTCGCGAGCAGTTCTTC.

This chain links TRBV10-1 with TRBJ2-3; tentatively, D is TRBD2 (5 bases). Trimming shortened V by 0 bases and J by 2 bases, and 12 bases separated the two germline ends. The CDR3 extends over 16 amino acids. Per germline, CDR1 WNHNN and CDR2 SYGVQD (reference sequence). CDR3 coding DNA: TGCGCCAGCAGTGAGTCGGGCGGGCTAACCACAGATACGCAGTATTTT. Amino acid sequence: CASSESGGLTTDTQYF.

This clone was found once. The V gene is TRBV7-2, the J gene TRBJ2-7, with 9 bases that match TRBD1. With V trimmed by 1 base and J by 5 bases, 9 bases remained unmatched. This CDR3 contains 16 residues. Germline CDR1 and CDR2: SGHTA and FQGNSA. CDR3 bases: TGTGCCAGCAGCTTAGACGGGACAGGGAAGAATGACGAGCAGTACTTC. Translating it yields CASSLDGTGKNDEQYF. The full variable domain, completed using reference TRBV7-2 and TRBJ2-7, is GAGVSQSPSNKVTEKGKDVELRCDPISGHTALYWYRQSLGQGLEFLIYFQGNSAPDKSGLPSDRFSAERTGGSVSTLTIQRTQQEDSAVYLCASSLDGTGKNDEQYFGPGTRLTVT.

This clone came up once. V usage is TRBV3-1 (or the pseudogene TRBV3-2) and J usage is TRBJ1-5, with D unresolved. This CDR3 has 14 amino acids. Germline CDR1 is LGHDT and CDR2 is YNNKEL (reference sequence). With 4 bases removed from V and 4 bases from J, the gap between germline ends came to 11 bases. The CDR3 DNA reads TGTGCCAGCAGCCCCCTGGGCGTAAATCAGCCCCAGCATTTT. Its translation: CASSPLGVNQPQHF.

V gene TRBV11-2 combines with J gene TRBJ2-4; maybe TRBD2 (5 bases). The CDR3 is made up of 13 amino acids. CDR1 and CDR2 from the germline V gene are SGHAT and FQNNGV. V dropped 7 bases and J dropped 6 bases, with 13 bases sitting between them. The CDR3 DNA follows: TGTGCCAGCACCCAAAGTCGGGGAAACATTCAGTACTTC. This sequence encodes CASTQSRGNIQYF.

This chain connects TRBV29-1 to TRBJ2-1; maybe TRBD1 (5 bases). Trimming removed 8 bases at V and 0 bases at J, with 11 bases between. This CDR3 region has 13 residues. Germline V gene sequence: CDR1 SQVTM, CDR2 ANQGSEA. CDR3 residues: CSIQGYSYNEQFF. Here the CDR3 DNA reads TGCAGCATCCAGGGATACTCCTACAATGAGCAGTTCTTC.

This chain uses TRBV4-2 with TRBJ2-3; 11 bases align to TRBD2. The CDR3 is 16 residues long. V trimming: 5 bases; J trimming: 4 bases; junction bases outside the gene matches: 8. CDR1 and CDR2 from the germline V gene are LGHNA and YNFKEQ. CDR3 amino acids: CASSRTSGLGADTQYF. Written as DNA, the CDR3 is TGTGCCAGCAGCAGGACTAGCGGGCTTGGGGCAGATACGCAGTATTTT.

With respect to this clone: The junction does not match germline at one end; this may be a read error. V and J are TRBV6-5 and TRBJ2-7, with D possibly TRBD2 on 6 matching bases. Germline V lookup: CDR1 MNHEY, CDR2 SVGAGI. This CDR3 region has 16 residues. The CDR3 DNA reads TGTGCCAGCAGTTACTCGGCCGGGGTAGGAGGGAGGAAGCTCGTCTTC. Translated, it gives CASSYSAGVGGRKLVF.

J is TRBJ1-5 and V is TRBV19; D might be TRBD1 (6 bases). CDR3 length equals 18 residues. V was pared by 1 base and J by 2 bases, with 18 bases between. The V gene's germline CDR1 is LNHDA and CDR2 SQIVND (reference sequence). The CDR3 loop is CASSIGGHIMDRNQPQHF. For the CDR3, the DNA is TGTGCCAGTAGTATAGGGGGACACATTATGGACCGCAATCAGCCCCAGCATTTT.

The V and J genes are TRBV11-1 and TRBJ2-3; 7 bases line up with TRBD2. The CDR3 has 15 residues. Germline V gene data show CDR1 as SGHAT and CDR2 as FQDESV (reference sequence). V was pared by 2 bases and J by 6 bases, with 8 bases of the junction left unmatched. CDR3 DNA: TGTGCCAGCAGCTTAACCGGGACTACCGGCGATACGCAGTATTTT. Its protein product is CASSLTGTTGDTQYF.

V and J are TRBV14 and TRBJ2-7; D may be TRBD2 (5 bases). This CDR3 has 15 amino acids. Trimming took 3 bases from V and 2 from J, leaving 14 bases between them. Per the germline V gene, CDR1 is SGHDN and CDR2 is FVKESK. The chain's CDR3 is CASSHPPLGAYEQYF. The CDR3 DNA follows: TGTGCCAGCAGCCATCCCCCCCTCGGGGCCTACGAGCAGTACTTC.

The chain has TRBV18 and TRBJ2-7; TRBD1 agrees at 7 bases. With V trimmed by 5 bases and J by 3 bases, 7 bases remained unmatched. The CDR3 has 14 amino acids. Germline CDR1 is KGHSH and CDR2 is LQKENI. In nucleotides, the CDR3 is TGTGCCAGCTCAAATTCAGGGGGAAACTACGAGCAGTACTTC. Amino acid sequence: CASSNSGGNYEQYF. Full variable domain (remainder filled in from reference TRBV18 and TRBJ2-7): NAGVMQNPRHLVRRRGQEARLRCSPMKGHSHVYWYRQLPEEGLKFMVYLQKENIIDESGMPKERFSAEFPKEGPSILRIQQVVRGDSAAYFCASSNSGGNYEQYFGPGTRLTVT.

V usage is TRBV10-3 and J usage is TRBJ2-3; 8 nucleotides line up with TRBD1. The germline gives CDR1 ENHRY, CDR2 SYGVKD. This CDR3 spans 15 amino acids. V gave up 6 bases and J gave up 1 base; unmatched junction bases: 6. The CDR3 sequence: CAIREGQAGTDTQYF. The CDR3 DNA sequence: TGTGCCATCAGGGAGGGACAGGCTGGCACAGATACGCAGTATTTT.

The rearrangement links TRBV28 to TRBJ2-7; D is possibly TRBD1 (6 bases). Germline CDR1 MDHEN, CDR2 SYDVKM. CDR3 length equals 13 residues. The germline V and J ends were trimmed by 10 bases and 4 bases, with 17 bases remaining between them. The CDR3 protein is CAITGLKAYEQYF. CDR3 nucleotides: TGTGCCATAACAGGGTTAAAGGCTTACGAGCAGTACTTC.

The chain joins TRBV27 to TRBJ2-1; tentative D call: TRBD2 (7 bases). CDR3 size: 17 residues. Germline V lookup: CDR1 MNHEY, CDR2 SMNVEV (reference sequence). Deletions cut 8 bases from V and 7 bases from J, with 27 bases between. This chain's CDR3 is CASSSGMTRGGRNEQFF. In DNA, the CDR3 is TGTGCCAGCTCCAGCGGGATGACAAGGGGGGGGCGGAATGAGCAGTTCTTC.

V usage is TRBV29-1 and J usage is TRBJ2-1; possibly TRBD2 for D (5 bases). Germline lookup yields CDR1 SQVTM and CDR2 ANQGSEA. With 7 bases removed from V and 1 base from J, the gap between germline ends came to 8 bases. The CDR3 extends over 12 amino acids. The CDR3 DNA follows: TGCAGCGCCCGGAGGTCCTACAATGAGCAGTTCTTC. Residues: CSARRSYNEQFF.

This chain uses TRBV2 with TRBJ2-2; 9 bases line up with TRBD1. This CDR3 spans 14 amino acids. Germline V gene sequence: CDR1 SNHLY, CDR2 FYNNEI. J was trimmed by 7 bases and V by 6 bases; bases with no gene match: 6. The CDR3 DNA reads TGTGCCAGCAGCCAAGACAGGGGGTTCGGGGAGCTGTTTTTT. Residues: CASSQDRGFGELFF.

The chain uses TRBV7-6 and TRBJ2-5, with 10 nucleotides matching TRBD2. CDR1 SGHVS and CDR2 FNYEAQ come from the germline V gene. J was trimmed by 5 bases and V by 6 bases; bases with no gene match: 9. The CDR3 extends over 15 amino acids. CDR3: CASSPSGRGEETQYF. The CDR3 DNA is TGTGCCAGCAGTCCGAGCGGGAGGGGAGAGGAGACCCAGTACTTC.

V and J are TRBV27 and TRBJ2-3; D gene unclear. Germline assignment: CDR1 MNHEY and CDR2 SMNVEV (reference sequence). This CDR3 region has 16 residues. V dropped 5 bases and J dropped 0 bases, with 15 bases sitting between them. The CDR3 is CASSPLLVTSTDTQYF. In nucleotides, the CDR3 is TGTGCCAGCAGTCCCCTATTGGTTACTAGCACAGATACGCAGTATTTT.